Following are 13 T cell receptor beta chains from one sample sequenced in a study of shared clonotypes between healthy human individuals. Only in-frame clones appear in the TCRdb table, and some are missing; sequencing was by immunoSEQ multiplex PCR. The sample lists 780,000 or so clones, around 77% seen once, with under 2% in the top ten. The sequenced material came from memory CD4+ T cells sorted from blood. Subset of the sample: CD45RA-negative fraction. These receptors all stem from a woman aged 25 to 39 in good health.

The chain links TRBV5-1 to TRBJ1-4, with a weak D call TRBD1 (5 bases). In germline, CDR1 is SGHRS, CDR2 YFSETQ. V was shortened by 0 bases and J by 8 bases, with 11 bases between the two germline ends. CDR3 length: 14 residues. CDR3 DNA: TGCGCCAGCAGCTTGGTAGGGACGGGGGAAAAACTGTTTTTT. Its translation: CASSLVGTGEKLFF.

The count of this clone is one. Here the CDR3 reads CATSDSGSRFYNEQFF. In DNA, the CDR3 is TGTGCCACCAGCGATAGCGGGAGCCGATTCTACAATGAGCAGTTCTTC. This sequence joins TRBV15 and TRBJ2-1; 9 nucleotides agree with TRBD2. J was trimmed by 3 bases and V by 5 bases; bases with no gene match: 8. Germline V gene sequence: CDR1 LNHNV, CDR2 YYDKDF (reference sequence). CDR3 length: 16 residues.

The chain couples TRBV19 to TRBJ1-5; D might be TRBD1 (5 bases). V gave up 4 bases and J gave up 0 bases, with 10 bases separating them. The germline CDR1 and CDR2 sequences are LNHDA and SQIVND (reference sequence). The CDR3 sequence is 15 residues long. CDR3 DNA sequence: TGTGCCAGTAGTAAGGGGACGAATAGCAATCAGCCCCAGCATTTT. Protein: CASSKGTNSNQPQHF.

This clone has only a few counts. The rearrangement joins TRBV18 to TRBJ2-1; no reliable D call. V gave up 4 bases and J gave up 5 bases, with 6 bases separating them. This CDR3 comprises 12 residues. The germline V gene has CDR1 KGHSH and CDR2 LQKENI. CDR3: CASSHPHNEQFF. CDR3 DNA sequence: TGTGCCAGCTCACACCCTCACAATGAGCAGTTCTTC.

The V and J genes are TRBV28 and TRBJ2-7; either TRBD1 or TRBD2 may supply D (5 bases each). CDR1 is MDHEN and CDR2 is SYDVKM in the germline V gene. This CDR3 comprises 17 residues. Trimming took 3 bases from V and 3 from J, leaving 21 bases between them. For the CDR3, the DNA is TGTGCCAGCAGTTTCCTTTTCGGGACCCCTTCCAACTACGAGCAGTACTTC. Translated: CASSFLFGTPSNYEQYF.

V usage is TRBV7-3 and J usage is TRBJ1-5; D not resolved. Germline V gives CDR1 SGHTA, CDR2 FQGTGA. V shed 5 bases and J shed 5 bases, with 10 bases lying between them. The CDR3 is made up of 13 amino acids. CDR3 region: CASSARPDQPQHF. CDR3 bases: TGTGCCAGCAGCGCCCGTCCGGATCAGCCCCAGCATTTT.

V is TRBV14 and J is TRBJ1-2; D ambiguous. V dropped 0 bases and J dropped 3 bases, with 17 bases sitting between them. Germline V gene sequence: CDR1 SGHDN, CDR2 FVKESK. This CDR3 contains 17 residues. The CDR3 coding sequence is TGTGCCAGCAGCCAAGATCCCCCGGACCCGAGGGACTATGGCTACACCTTC. It specifies CASSQDPPDPRDYGYTF.

V is TRBV7-2 and J is TRBJ1-5, with 9 positions matching TRBD1. After removal of 4 bases from V and 0 bases from J, the junction contained 7 bases not matched to a gene. Germline CDR1 reads SGHTA; CDR2 reads FQGNSA. CDR3 length: 17 amino acids. The DNA of the CDR3 is TGTGCCAGCAGCTCACCGACAGGGGGGAGTAGCAATCAGCCCCAGCATTTT. Amino acids: CASSSPTGGSSNQPQHF.

The chain employs TRBV5-1 and TRBJ1-4, with D possibly being TRBD1 (5 bases). The germline gives CDR1 SGHRS, CDR2 YFSETQ. V was clipped by 2 bases and J by 6 bases, with 14 bases between them. The CDR3 spans 15 residues. In DNA, the CDR3 is TGCGCCAGCAGCTTTCTCGGGGCTGAGGATGAAAAACTGTTTTTT. This gives the protein CASSFLGAEDEKLFF. The whole variable domain, remainder taken from reference TRBV5-1 and TRBJ1-4, is KAGVTQTPRYLIKTRGQQVTLSCSPISGHRSVSWYQQTPGQGLQFLFEYFSETQRNKGNFPGRFSGRQFSNSRSEMNVSTLELGDSALYLCASSFLGAEDEKLFFGSGTQLSVL.

The rearrangement uses TRBV19 and TRBJ1-4; D ambiguous. Trimming shortened V by 4 bases and J by 0 bases, and 9 bases separated the two germline ends. The CDR3 contains 15 residues. Germline CDR1 reads LNHDA; CDR2 reads SQIVND (reference sequence). For the CDR3, the DNA is TGTGCCAGTAGTACCTCAATGACAACTAATGAAAAACTGTTTTTT. Translated, it gives CASSTSMTTNEKLFF.

The V call is TRBV7-9, the J call TRBJ2-2; TRBD2 matches at 8 bases. The CDR3 is 16 amino acids. With V trimmed by 1 base and J by 0 bases, 1 base remained unmatched. Germline-derived CDR1 and CDR2 are SEHNR and FQNEAQ (reference sequence). This CDR3 reads CASSLDSGTNTGELFF. For the CDR3, the DNA is TGTGCCAGCAGCTTAGATAGCGGGACGAACACCGGGGAGCTGTTTTTT.

The genes are TRBV5-1 and TRBJ1-4; 7 nucleotides match TRBD1. From germline, CDR1 is SGHRS and CDR2 YFSETQ. CDR3 length: 15 residues. V trimming: 1 base; J trimming: 3 bases; junction bases outside the gene matches: 3. The CDR3 here is CASSLMGQSNEKLFF. The DNA for the CDR3 is TGCGCCAGCAGCTTGATGGGACAGTCTAATGAAAAACTGTTTTTT.

This chain uses TRBV25-1 with TRBJ1-5, with D unresolved. V lost 5 bases and J lost 2, with 13 bases in between. Germline V gene data show CDR1 as MGHDK and CDR2 as SYGVNS. The CDR3 totals 15 residues. The DNA of the CDR3 is TGTGCCAGCAGTCTGGGGTCCGGGGGCAATCAGCCCCAGCATTTT. Translation: CASSLGSGGNQPQHF. Using reference TRBV25-1 and TRBJ1-5 for the parts outside the CDR3, the full variable domain is EADIYQTPRYLVIGTGKKITLECSQTMGHDKMYWYQQDPGMELHLIHYSYGVNSTEKGDLSSESTVSRIRTEHFPLTLESARPSHTSQYLCASSLGSGGNQPQHFGDGTRLSIL.